Following are 28 T cell receptor beta chains from one sample sequenced in a study of cytomegalovirus exposure and HLA in healthy donors. With 60 Vbeta and 13 Jbeta primers, the PCR was carried out. The data were produced by immunoSEQ multiplex PCR, yet TCRdb's version contains in-frame clones alone and is incomplete. The data hold about 98,000 clones, with approximately 71% observed a single time. The sample taken for sequencing was PBMCs. The receptors were gathered from a male donor in good health and CMV-seropositive.

This chain joins TRBV7-8 and TRBJ2-3; 7 positions agree with TRBD2. The CDR3 covers 14 residues. J lost 9 bases, V lost 5 bases, and 11 bases had no gene match. Germline V gene lookup returns CDR1 SGHVS and CDR2 FQNEAQ. CDR3 in amino acids: CASSPERVGGTQYF. The CDR3 region has the DNA TGTGCCAGCAGCCCAGAGCGGGTGGGAGGGACGCAGTATTTT. The variable domain in full, completed from reference TRBV7-8 and TRBJ2-3, reads GAGVSQSPRYKVAKRGQDVALRCDPISGHVSLFWYQQALGQGPEFLTYFQNEAQLDKSGLPSDRFFAERPEGSVSTLKIQRTQQEDSAVYLCASSPERVGGTQYFGPGTRLTVL.

This chain links TRBV7-2 with TRBJ2-7, with TRBD1 matching over 9 bases. Germline CDR1 and CDR2: SGHTA and FQGNSA. After removal of 1 base from V and 6 bases from J, the junction contained 10 bases not matched to a gene. The CDR3 length is 16 residues. The CDR3 bases are TGTGCCAGCAGCTTAGGACCTCCGGGACAGGGCGGCGAGCAGTACTTC. It codes for CASSLGPPGQGGEQYF. Full variable domain (remainder filled in from reference TRBV7-2 and TRBJ2-7): GAGVSQSPSNKVTEKGKDVELRCDPISGHTALYWYRQSLGQGLEFLIYFQGNSAPDKSGLPSDRFSAERTGGSVSTLTIQRTQQEDSAVYLCASSLGPPGQGGEQYFGPGTRLTVT.

A single count supports this clone. The CDR3 coding sequence is TGTGCCAGCAGCTCCCAGTTCGGGGATACGCAGTATTTT. As protein: CASSSQFGDTQYF. The chain carries TRBV7-2 and TRBJ2-3; D not resolved. The CDR3 sequence is 13 residues long. Trimming stripped 4 bases from V and 6 bases from J, with 11 bases between. Per germline, CDR1 SGHTA and CDR2 FQGNSA.

V and J are TRBV10-2 and TRBJ2-7; 8 nucleotides agree with TRBD2. The CDR3 is 14 residues long. Unmatched junction bases numbered 7, after V lost 5 bases and J lost 4 bases. CDR1 and CDR2 from the germline V gene are WSHSY and SAAADI. CDR3 loop: CASSFAGGNYEQYF. As DNA, the CDR3 is TGCGCCAGCAGTTTCGCGGGAGGAAATTACGAGCAGTACTTC.

The V and J genes are TRBV9 and TRBJ2-5; 7 nucleotides agree with TRBD1. This CDR3 has 15 amino acids. Looked up from germline, CDR1 is SGDLS and CDR2 is YYNGEE. V was pared by 4 bases and J by 1 base, with 7 bases of the junction left unmatched. CDR3 nucleotide sequence: TGTGCCAGCAGCCTCCAAGGGGGCAGCCAAGAGACCCAGTACTTC. As protein: CASSLQGGSQETQYF.

The rearrangement joins TRBV30 to TRBJ1-2; D remains ambiguous. V was pared by 0 bases and J by 2 bases, with 10 bases between. In germline, CDR1 is GTSNPN, CDR2 SVGIG (reference sequence). The CDR3 totals 14 residues. CDR3 sequence: CAWSVSVKNYGYTF. CDR3 DNA sequence: TGTGCCTGGAGTGTAAGCGTCAAAAACTATGGCTACACCTTC.

This clone was detected only once. The chain employs TRBV5-1 and TRBJ2-7; 7 bases agree with TRBD2. Germline V gene sequence: CDR1 SGHRS, CDR2 YFSETQ. The CDR3 has 17 residues. The trim removed 4 bases at V and 0 bases at J, leaving 13 bases unmatched. The CDR3 nucleotides are TGCGCCAGCAGCCCTAGAGCCTCTAGCGGAAGCTCCTACGAGCAGTACTTC. The encoded protein is CASSPRASSGSSYEQYF.

This CDR3 is CAISELGPTRGQQYF. CDR3 sequence (DNA): TGTGCCATCAGTGAGTTGGGCCCTACCCGCGGGCAGCAGTACTTC. V and J are TRBV10-3 and TRBJ2-7; weak D call: TRBD2 (5 bases). Germline values: CDR1 ENHRY, CDR2 SYGVKD. This CDR3 is built from 15 residues. V was clipped by 1 base and J by 8 bases, with 18 bases between them.

J is TRBJ2-6 and V is TRBV23-1; 9 bases agree with TRBD1. TRBV23-1 is filed as an ORF, its function uncertain. This CDR3 region has 18 residues. J lost 4 bases, V lost 6 bases, and 13 bases had no gene match. In DNA form, the CDR3 reads TGCGCCAGCAGCCCGCGAACAGGGGGCGCGGAAGGGGCCAACGTCCTGACTTTC. Its translation: CASSPRTGGAEGANVLTF.

The chain couples TRBV25-1 to TRBJ2-1; 12 positions agree with TRBD2. The trim removed 2 bases at V and 4 bases at J, leaving 3 bases unmatched. Germline V lookup: CDR1 MGHDK, CDR2 SYGVNS. This CDR3 spans 16 amino acids. The CDR3, as DNA: TGTGCCAGCAGTGAACTAGCGGGAGGGCCTTACAATGAGCAGTTCTTC. This encodes CASSELAGGPYNEQFF.

The count of this clone is one. The chain couples TRBV7-2 to TRBJ2-5; 7 bases map to TRBD2. V was clipped by 4 bases and J by 5 bases; unmatched bases: 10. This CDR3 region has 15 residues. Germline lookup yields CDR1 SGHTA and CDR2 FQGNSA. The CDR3 region is CASSSRPPGGETQYF. The DNA of the CDR3 is TGTGCCAGCAGCTCGAGACCCCCCGGGGGGGAGACCCAGTACTTC.

V and J are TRBV2 and TRBJ2-1; 9 positions agree with TRBD2. The germline V gene encodes CDR1 SNHLY and CDR2 FYNNEI. With 4 bases clipped from V and 7 bases from J, the junction kept 14 bases outside the gene matches. The CDR3 has 17 residues. CDR3 residues: CASSGRGLAPMKNEQFF. Here the CDR3 DNA reads TGTGCCAGCAGTGGCCGTGGACTAGCGCCGATGAAGAATGAGCAGTTCTTC.

This sequence joins TRBV19 and TRBJ2-7, with D possibly matching TRBD2 (5 bases). Germline loops: CDR1 LNHDA, CDR2 SQIVND (reference sequence). Trimming pared 9 bases from V and 1 base from J, leaving 13 bases between. CDR3 size: 13 residues. CDR3 nucleotides: TGTGCCAGCGCGCAGACGGGGTCCTACGAGCAGTACTTC. As protein: CASAQTGSYEQYF.

The V gene is TRBV18, the J gene TRBJ1-1; 8 bases match TRBD1. Germline V lookup: CDR1 KGHSH, CDR2 LQKENI. Unmatched junction bases numbered 6, after V lost 3 bases and J lost 0 bases. This CDR3 comprises 16 residues. The CDR3 DNA reads as TGTGCCAGCTCACCCGGGACAGGAAGAATGAACACTGAAGCTTTCTTT. Its protein is CASSPGTGRMNTEAFF.

This clone was recorded once. This chain connects TRBV6-5 to TRBJ2-4, with D perhaps matching TRBD1 (6 bases). Trimming cost V 6 bases and J 4 bases, with 13 bases left between them. This CDR3 is built from 14 residues. Germline CDR1 is MNHEY and CDR2 is SVGAGI. CDR3 bases: TGTGCCAGCAGCGATCCCAGGGGAAAAAACATTCAGTACTTC. Its protein is CASSDPRGKNIQYF.

The J gene is TRBJ1-4, the V gene TRBV7-2; 8 bases align to TRBD1. The CDR3 sequence is 14 residues long. Germline loops: CDR1 SGHTA, CDR2 FQGNSA. V gave up 8 bases and J gave up 8 bases; unmatched junction bases: 10. In nucleotides, the CDR3 is TGTGCCAGCGGGATCAGGGGGCGGGAAGAAAAACTGTTTTTT. It is translated as CASGIRGREEKLFF.

The gene calls are TRBV7-9 and TRBJ1-2; perhaps TRBD1 as D (5 bases). The CDR3 is 12 amino acids. The V gene lost 5 bases and the J gene lost 4 bases, with 8 bases spanning the gap. The V gene's germline CDR1 is SEHNR and CDR2 FQNEAQ (reference sequence). The CDR3 DNA is TGTGCCAGCAGCGAAGACAGCTATGGCTACACCTTC. Protein: CASSEDSYGYTF.

This rearrangement joins TRBV6-5 to TRBJ2-1; 9 positions agree with TRBD2. The CDR3 spans 14 residues. Losses at the gene ends were 1 base for V and 6 bases for J; bases not matched to a gene: 1. Looked up from germline, CDR1 is MNHEY and CDR2 is SVGAGI. CDR3 DNA sequence: TGTGCCAGCAGTTACTTTAGCGGGAGCAATGAGCAGTTCTTC. Its translation is CASSYFSGSNEQFF.

This clone was seen more than once but under ten times. This sequence joins TRBV7-9 and TRBJ1-1; 9 bases agree with TRBD1. CDR1 is SEHNR and CDR2 is FQNEAQ in the germline V gene (reference sequence). There are 16 residues in the CDR3. J gave up 4 bases and V 0 bases, and 6 bases lay outside the gene matches. CDR3 in amino acids: CASSLAPGTGITEAFF. Here the CDR3 DNA reads TGTGCCAGCAGCTTAGCGCCCGGGACAGGGATCACTGAAGCTTTCTTT.

Only one count was recorded for this clone. V gene TRBV27 combines with J gene TRBJ2-7; 7 bases fit TRBD2. The CDR3 is 13 amino acids. The V segment lost 6 bases and the J segment 6 bases; nucleotides outside the gene matches: 8. CDR1 is MNHEY and CDR2 is SMNVEV in the germline V gene (reference sequence). CDR3 in DNA: TGTGCCAGCAGCCCGACTAGCAGCTTCGAGCAGTACTTC. Translating gives CASSPTSSFEQYF.

This rearrangement joins TRBV28 to TRBJ1-5; the D gene is possibly TRBD1 (5 bases). Germline V gene sequence: CDR1 MDHEN, CDR2 SYDVKM. This CDR3 is 14 amino acids long. The V end lost 6 bases, the J end lost 2 bases, and 11 bases lay between the germline ends. The CDR3 here is CASSDSTGNQPQHF. Written as DNA, the CDR3 is TGTGCCAGCAGCGACAGCACAGGCAATCAGCCCCAGCATTTT.

This clone was seen only a few times. This chain connects TRBV6-1 to TRBJ2-3; 7 bases map to TRBD2. This CDR3 spans 14 amino acids. The germline V gene encodes CDR1 MNHNS and CDR2 SASEGT. J lost 6 bases, V lost 5 bases, and 8 bases had no gene match. CDR3 sequence reads: CASSYGLGSDTQYF. The CDR3 DNA follows: TGTGCCAGCAGTTATGGACTAGGATCGGATACGCAGTATTTT.

This chain uses TRBV30 with TRBJ2-7, with D possibly being TRBD2 (6 bases). CDR3 length: 14 residues. The ends were cut back, 3 bases at V and 5 bases at J, with 17 bases in the middle. The germline V gene has CDR1 GTSNPN and CDR2 SVGIG (reference sequence). CDR3 sequence reads: CAWSEGLEGDEQYF. The CDR3 region has the DNA TGTGCCTGGAGCGAGGGATTGGAGGGAGACGAGCAGTACTTC.

V gene TRBV28 combines with J gene TRBJ2-1; D possibly corresponds to TRBD2 (6 bases). Germline-derived CDR1 and CDR2 are MDHEN and SYDVKM. This CDR3 region has 12 residues. The V and J ends lost 8 bases and 6 bases respectively, with 11 bases between them. CDR3 sequence: CASGGLGNEQFF. For the CDR3, the DNA is TGTGCCAGCGGGGGGTTGGGCAATGAGCAGTTCTTC. Full variable domain (rest looked up from reference TRBV28 and TRBJ2-1): DVKVTQSSRYLVKRTGEKVFLECVQDMDHENMFWYRQDPGLGLRLIYFSYDVKMKEKGDIPEGYSVSREKKERFSLILESASTNQTSMYLCASGGLGNEQFFGPGTRLTVL.

V and J are TRBV9 and TRBJ2-4, with 8 bases fitting TRBD1. Germline assignment: CDR1 SGDLS and CDR2 YYNGEE. CDR3 length: 15 amino acids. V trimming: 3 bases; J trimming: 5 bases; junction bases outside the gene matches: 7. The CDR3 DNA is TGTGCCAGCAGCGCCAGACAGGGGCAGCAAAACATTCAGTACTTC. Translating it yields CASSARQGQQNIQYF.

There are a few counts of this clone. The chain links TRBV19 to TRBJ2-5, with D uncertain. The CDR3 contains 13 residues. V was trimmed by 4 bases and J by 5 bases, leaving 11 bases between them. The germline gives CDR1 LNHDA, CDR2 SQIVND (reference sequence). CDR3 loop: CASSTARLETQYF. Here the CDR3 DNA reads TGTGCCAGTAGTACTGCCAGGCTGGAGACCCAGTACTTC.

This clone was recorded a few times. V and J are TRBV7-2 and TRBJ1-1, with TRBD1 as a possible D gene (5 bases). Trimming took off 0 bases at V and 2 bases at J, with 10 bases between the two ends. Germline lookup yields CDR1 SGHTA and CDR2 FQGNSA. CDR3 length equals 15 residues. CDR3 sequence: CASSLANRRNTEAFF. The CDR3 coding sequence is TGTGCCAGCAGCTTAGCGAACAGGCGTAACACTGAAGCTTTCTTT. Looking up the rest from reference TRBV7-2 and TRBJ1-1 gives the full variable domain: GAGVSQSPSNKVTEKGKDVELRCDPISGHTALYWYRQSLGQGLEFLIYFQGNSAPDKSGLPSDRFSAERTGGSVSTLTIQRTQQEDSAVYLCASSLANRRNTEAFFGQGTRLTVV.

This chain links TRBV11-3 with TRBJ2-3; perhaps TRBD2 as D (5 bases). Germline CDR1 is SGHNT and CDR2 is YENEEA. The CDR3 is made up of 15 amino acids. V was trimmed by 4 bases and J by 5 bases, leaving 16 bases between them. DNA of the CDR3: TGTGCCAGCAGCTCCAACGGGCTTGAGGGAGATACGCAGTATTTT. It translates to CASSSNGLEGDTQYF.